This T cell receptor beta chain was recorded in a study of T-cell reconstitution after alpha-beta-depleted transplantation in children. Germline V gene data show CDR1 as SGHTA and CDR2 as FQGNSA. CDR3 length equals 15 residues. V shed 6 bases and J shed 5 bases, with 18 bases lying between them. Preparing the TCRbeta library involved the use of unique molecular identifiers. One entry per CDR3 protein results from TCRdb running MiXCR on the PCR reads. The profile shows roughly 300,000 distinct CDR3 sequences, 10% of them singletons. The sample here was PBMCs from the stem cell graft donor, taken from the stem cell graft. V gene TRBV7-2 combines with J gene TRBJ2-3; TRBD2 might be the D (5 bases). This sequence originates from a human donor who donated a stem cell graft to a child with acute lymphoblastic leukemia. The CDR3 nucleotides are TGTGCCAGCAGTCCGAAGCGGCTCCGAGGAGATACGCAGTATTTT. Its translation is CASSPKRLRGDTQYF.